The rows below give T cell receptor beta chains drawn from one sample of a study of graft-versus-host responses after intestinal transplantation. These receptors are not linked to any known antigen. TCRdb's table, derived via immunoSEQ multiplex PCR, lists solely in-frame clones and lacks some. There are approximately 46,000 clones in the sample; less than 85% occur only once, and about 0.43% lies in the top ten. The source material was unstimulated CD4+ T cells sorted from spleen or lymph node cells, sampled before transplant. Source of these receptors: a human donor who was the organ donor for an intestinal transplant. Each CDR3 is given with its conserved first and last residue. The D gene is left open where the match is weak. Clone size is given for some rows only: seen once, a few or many times, or a class if the clone is expanded.

clone size	J gene	V gene	D gene	CDR3 length	CDR3 DNA	CDR3 protein
-	TRBJ1-2	TRBV10-3	TRBD1	15	TGTGCCATCAGTGACAGGACAGGGGGCCTCGGGGGCTACACCTTC	CAISDRTGGLGGYTF
-	TRBJ1-1	TRBV18	-	12	TGTGCCAGCTCACCACAGGACACTGAAGCTTTCTTT	CASSPQDTEAFF
-	TRBJ2-2	TRBV7-2	TRBD2	18	TGTGCCAGCAGCTCGTATGAAGCGGGAGGAGCGAACACCGGGGAGCTGTTTTTT	CASSSYEAGGANTGELFF
-	TRBJ2-3	TRBV6-1	TRBD1	13	TGTGCCAGCAGTGAACAGGGGGCAGATACGCAGTATTTT	CASSEQGADTQYF
-	TRBJ1-1	TRBV11-2	-	17	TGTGCCAGCAGCCCGGCCCCGCCAGGGACTTTGAACACTGAAGCTTTCTTT	CASSPAPPGTLNTEAFF
-	TRBJ2-3	TRBV5-1	TRBD1	15	TGCGCCAGCAGCTTGGCCGACAGGGGTCCAGATACGCAGTATTTT	CASSLADRGPDTQYF
once	TRBJ2-2	TRBV5-1	TRBD1	15	TGCGCCAGCAGCTTGCGGGACAGCAACACCGGGGAGCTGTTTTTT	CASSLRDSNTGELFF
few	TRBJ2-1	TRBV5-1	TRBD2	16	TGCGCCAGCAGCTCTACAGCGGGGGGGCCTGAAGATGAGCAGTTCTTC	CASSSTAGGPEDEQFF
-	TRBJ1-5	TRBV7-9	-	13	TGTGCCAGCAGCTTAGGGGGGGGACAGCCCCAGCATTTT	CASSLGGGQPQHF
-	TRBJ2-5	TRBV5-1	-	18	TGCGCCAGCAGCTTGAGGCTAGCGCGAGTTGGCTTCCAAGAGACCCAGTACTTC	CASSLRLARVGFQETQYF
-	TRBJ1-4	TRBV30	-	13	TGTGCCTGGTCACGGGTGGCGGGTGAAAAACTGTTTTTT	CAWSRVAGEKLFF
-	TRBJ2-7	TRBV13	-	14	TGTGCCAGCAGCACTCAAACTAGTATCAACGAGCAGTACTTC	CASSTQTSINEQYF
-	TRBJ2-3	TRBV5-1	-	14	TGCGCCAGCCAAAGGGACCCTAGCACAGATACGCAGTATTTT	CASQRDPSTDTQYF
-	TRBJ2-3	TRBV6-6	TRBD2	13	TGTGCCACAAGGACTAGCAGCGGGGATACGCAGTATTTT	CATRTSSGDTQYF
once	TRBJ1-5	TRBV21-1	-	17	TGTGCCAGCAGCAAAAGGGGGGCAGGGGGCGAGGAGCAGCCCCAGCATTTT	CASSKRGAGGEEQPQHF
-	TRBJ1-1	TRBV15	-	14	TGTGCCACCAACGTAGGAGAGGAGGGGGCTGAAGCTTTCTTT	CATNVGEEGAEAFF
-	TRBJ1-2	TRBV12-2	-	14	TGTGCAAGTCGCTTAAGGGAAGCTAACTATGGCTACACCTTC	CASRLREANYGYTF
-	TRBJ2-7	TRBV7-9	-	14	TGTGCCAGCAGCTTATTACCGGTCTCCTACGAGCAGTACTTC	CASSLLPVSYEQYF
-	TRBJ2-7	TRBV7-6	-	15	TGTGCCAGCAGCCCTAAGGTGCGGAACACCTACGAGCAGTACTTC	CASSPKVRNTYEQYF
-	TRBJ1-1	TRBV7-6	TRBD1	16	TGTGCCAGCAGCTTAAAGGTGTCCAGGGGGGGTACTGAAGCTTTCTTT	CASSLKVSRGGTEAFF
-	TRBJ2-2	TRBV14	-	16	TGTGCCAGCAGCCAAGATGTAGGACACTACACCGGGGAGCTGTTTTTT	CASSQDVGHYTGELFF
once	TRBJ2-7	TRBV7-2	-	11	TGTGCCAGCAGCTTAAGAGGCGAGCAGTACTTC	CASSLRGEQYF
-	TRBJ2-1	TRBV6-1	-	14	TGTGCCAGCAGTGAAGGTCGGAACTACAATGAGCAGTTCTTC	CASSEGRNYNEQFF
once	TRBJ2-4	TRBV14	-	17	TGTGCCAGCAGCCTTAATAGAGGTTCTAGCGCCAAAAACATTCAGTACTTC	CASSLNRGSSAKNIQYF
-	TRBJ2-3	TRBV30	-	11	TGTGCCTGGAGCCACACAGATACGCAGTATTTT	CAWSHTDTQYF
-	TRBJ1-1	TRBV5-1	-	15	TGCGCCAGCAGCTCATCCGGGACGCTAAACACTGAAGCTTTCTTT	CASSSSGTLNTEAFF
-	TRBJ1-4	TRBV11-2	-	14	TGTGCCAGCAGCCTCGCCGGGGCGCGGGAAAAACTGTTTTTT	CASSLAGAREKLFF
-	TRBJ2-7	TRBV6-6	-	14	TGTGCCAGCTCAAAGGGCGACGCGGGCTACGAGCAGTACTTC	CASSKGDAGYEQYF
-	TRBJ1-1	TRBV6-5	-	13	TGTGCCAGCAGTTACTCCGGGTACACTGAAGCTTTCTTT	CASSYSGYTEAFF
once	TRBJ2-1	TRBV5-1	TRBD2	14	TGCGCCAGCAGCTTGACTAGCGGGAGTCGGCAGTGGTTCTTC	CASSLTSGSRQWFF
-	TRBJ2-2	TRBV5-4	TRBD2	19	TGTGCCAGCTTTCTCCCGACGGGACTAGCGGGGATGTTCACCGGGGAGCTGTTTTTT	CASFLPTGLAGMFTGELFF
-	TRBJ2-1	TRBV5-4	-	14	TGTGCCAGCAGCTTGGGACTAGATATCAATGAGCAGTTCTTC	CASSLGLDINEQFF
-	TRBJ1-1	TRBV6-1	TRBD1	14	TGTGCCAGCAGCAGACAGGGGGAGTTCACTGAAGCTTTCTTT	CASSRQGEFTEAFF
-	TRBJ1-3	TRBV5-4	TRBD1	14	TGTGCCAGCAGCCCCGGGACAGTTGGAAACACCATATATTTT	CASSPGTVGNTIYF
-	TRBJ1-2	TRBV5-1	-	14	TGCGCCAGCAGCTTGGCCGCGGGGACCTATGGCTACACCTTC	CASSLAAGTYGYTF
-	TRBJ1-2	TRBV19	-	14	TGTGCCAGTAGTAGATCGAACACAGGGCATGGCTACACCTTC	CASSRSNTGHGYTF
-	TRBJ1-4	TRBV15	-	13	TGTGCCACCAGCAGAGTTCGAGACGGAAAACTGTTTTTT	CATSRVRDGKLFF
-	TRBJ1-1	TRBV19	-	14	TGTGCCAGTAGCCACCCACCGGAGAACACTGAAGCTTTCTTT	CASSHPPENTEAFF
-	TRBJ1-1	TRBV10-2	-	15	TGCGCCAGCATTTCCTTGTCGACACTGAACACTGAAGCTTTCTTT	CASISLSTLNTEAFF
-	TRBJ2-1	TRBV7-2	-	13	TGTGCCAGCAGCTTAGAACGTAACCATGAGCAGTTCTTC	CASSLERNHEQFF
few	TRBJ2-5	TRBV19	TRBD2	17	TGTGCCAGTAGGACGAGGGGGGGACTAGCGTCCGAAGAGACCCAGTACTTC	CASRTRGGLASEETQYF
-	TRBJ2-5	TRBV30	-	15	TGTGCCTGGAGTGCCCCCGTACCGAGGCAAGAGACCCAGTACTTC	CAWSAPVPRQETQYF
-	TRBJ2-3	TRBV6-8	-	15	TGTGCCAGCAGTCCGCGACCTGTTAGCACAGATACGCAGTATTTT	CASSPRPVSTDTQYF
-	TRBJ2-1	TRBV14	-	15	TGTGCCAGCAGCCAAGGCGTAAGCTCCTACAATGAGCAGTTCTTC	CASSQGVSSYNEQFF
-	TRBJ1-2	TRBV28	-	14	TGTGCCAGCAGTTTGGGCCCTACAACTTATGGCTACACCTTC	CASSLGPTTYGYTF
-	TRBJ2-7	TRBV5-1	-	15	TGCGCCAGCAGCACAACGGACTCCCCCGGGGACGAGCAGTACTTC	CASSTTDSPGDEQYF
-	TRBJ1-5	TRBV30	TRBD1	15	TGTGCCTGGAGTGACATGACAGGGATGAGTCAGCCCCAGCATTTT	CAWSDMTGMSQPQHF
few	TRBJ2-2	TRBV2	TRBD1	13	TGTGCCGCCCAGGACAGGGGAAAGAGGGAGCTGTTTTTT	CAAQDRGKRELFF
-	TRBJ2-1	TRBV7-2	-	14	TGTGCCAGCAGCTTATCTCCCGGGACAAGGGAGCAGTTCTTC	CASSLSPGTREQFF
few	TRBJ1-2	TRBV5-6	-	14	TGTGCCAGCAGCATACTACAGGCCGGTTATGGCTACACCTTC	CASSILQAGYGYTF
-	TRBJ2-1	TRBV9	-	16	TGTGCCAGCAGCGTAGACCCCGGGACACTCGTCGATGAGCAGTTCTTC	CASSVDPGTLVDEQFF